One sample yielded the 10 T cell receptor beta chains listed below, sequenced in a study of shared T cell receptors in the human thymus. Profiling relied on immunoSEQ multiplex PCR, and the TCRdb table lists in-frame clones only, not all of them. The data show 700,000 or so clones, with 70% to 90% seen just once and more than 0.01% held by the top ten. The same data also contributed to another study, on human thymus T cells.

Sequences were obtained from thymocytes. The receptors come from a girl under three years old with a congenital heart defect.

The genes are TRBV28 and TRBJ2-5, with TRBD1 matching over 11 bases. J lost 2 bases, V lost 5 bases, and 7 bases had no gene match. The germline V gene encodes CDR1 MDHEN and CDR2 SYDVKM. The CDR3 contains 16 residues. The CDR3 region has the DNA TGTGCCAGCAGTCCCCGGGACAGGGGGGCTCAAGAGACCCAGTACTTC. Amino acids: CASSPRDRGAQETQYF.

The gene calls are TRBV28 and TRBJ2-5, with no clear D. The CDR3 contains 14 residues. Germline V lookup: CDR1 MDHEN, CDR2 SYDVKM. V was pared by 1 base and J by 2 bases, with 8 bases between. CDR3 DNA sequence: TGTGCCAGCAGTTTATTACTTGAGCAAGAGACCCAGTACTTC. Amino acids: CASSLLLEQETQYF.

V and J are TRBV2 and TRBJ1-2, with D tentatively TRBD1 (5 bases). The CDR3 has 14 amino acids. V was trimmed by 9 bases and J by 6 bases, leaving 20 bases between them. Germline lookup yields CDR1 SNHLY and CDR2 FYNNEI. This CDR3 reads CARGGGGKEDGYTF. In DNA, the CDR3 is TGTGCCAGAGGTGGCGGGGGGAAGGAGGATGGCTACACCTTC. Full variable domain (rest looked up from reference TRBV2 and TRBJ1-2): EPEVTQTPSHQVTQMGQEVILRCVPISNHLYFYWYRQILGQKVEFLVSFYNNEISEKSEIFDDQFSVERPDGSNFTLKIRSTKLEDSAMYFCARGGGGKEDGYTFGSGTRLTVV.

CDR3 sequence (DNA): TGTGCCAGCAGCTTCGGACAGGACTATGGCTACACCTTC. As protein: CASSFGQDYGYTF. The chain has TRBV7-2 and TRBJ1-2; TRBD1 matches at 7 bases. CDR3 size: 13 residues. After removal of 3 bases from V and 3 bases from J, the junction contained 1 base not matched to a gene. Per the germline V gene, CDR1 is SGHTA and CDR2 is FQGNSA.

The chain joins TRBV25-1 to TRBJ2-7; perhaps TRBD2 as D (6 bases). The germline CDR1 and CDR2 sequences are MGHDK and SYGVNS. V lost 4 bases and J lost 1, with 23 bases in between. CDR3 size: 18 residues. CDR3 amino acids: CASSGVRQWGVRSYEQYF. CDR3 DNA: TGTGCCAGCAGTGGAGTGAGGCAGTGGGGGGTAAGGTCCTACGAGCAGTACTTC.

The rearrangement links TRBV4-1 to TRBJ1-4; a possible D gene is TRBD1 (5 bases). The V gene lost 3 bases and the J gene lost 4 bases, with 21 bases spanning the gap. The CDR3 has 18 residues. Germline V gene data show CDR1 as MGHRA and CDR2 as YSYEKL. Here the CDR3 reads CASSHGQSGRGDNEKLFF. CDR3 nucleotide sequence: TGCGCCAGCAGCCATGGGCAAAGTGGGCGGGGGGATAATGAAAAACTGTTTTTT.

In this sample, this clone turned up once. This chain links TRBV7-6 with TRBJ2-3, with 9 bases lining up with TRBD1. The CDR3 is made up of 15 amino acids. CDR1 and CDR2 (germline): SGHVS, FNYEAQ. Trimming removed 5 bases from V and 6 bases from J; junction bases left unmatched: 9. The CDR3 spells CASSPPGQGGDTQYF. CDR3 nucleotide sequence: TGTGCCAGCAGCCCGCCGGGACAGGGCGGGGATACGCAGTATTTT. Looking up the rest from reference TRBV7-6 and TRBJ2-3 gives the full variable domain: GAGVSQSPRYKVTKRGQDVALRCDPISGHVSLYWYRQALGQGPEFLTYFNYEAQQDKSGLPNDRFSAERPEGSISTLTIQRTEQRDSAMYRCASSPPGQGGDTQYFGPGTRLTVL.

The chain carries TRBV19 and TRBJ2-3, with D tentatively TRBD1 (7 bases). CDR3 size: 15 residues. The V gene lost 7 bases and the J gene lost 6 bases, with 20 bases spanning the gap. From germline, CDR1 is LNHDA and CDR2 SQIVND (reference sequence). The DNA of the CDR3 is TGTGCCAGTACCACAGGGGAGGCCGACCGCGATACGCAGTATTTT. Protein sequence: CASTTGEADRDTQYF.

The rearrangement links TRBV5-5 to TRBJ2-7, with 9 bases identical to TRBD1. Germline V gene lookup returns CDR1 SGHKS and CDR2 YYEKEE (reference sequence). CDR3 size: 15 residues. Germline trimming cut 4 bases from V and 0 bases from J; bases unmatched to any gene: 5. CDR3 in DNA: TGTGCCAGCAGCGCGCCGACAGGGGGCTCCTACGAGCAGTACTTC. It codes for CASSAPTGGSYEQYF.

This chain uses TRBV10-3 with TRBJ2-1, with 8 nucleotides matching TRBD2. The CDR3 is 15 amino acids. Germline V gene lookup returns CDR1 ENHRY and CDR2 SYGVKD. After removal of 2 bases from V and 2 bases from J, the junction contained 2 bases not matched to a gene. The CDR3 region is CAISERRGAYNEQFF. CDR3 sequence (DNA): TGTGCCATCAGTGAGCGGCGGGGGGCCTACAATGAGCAGTTCTTC.